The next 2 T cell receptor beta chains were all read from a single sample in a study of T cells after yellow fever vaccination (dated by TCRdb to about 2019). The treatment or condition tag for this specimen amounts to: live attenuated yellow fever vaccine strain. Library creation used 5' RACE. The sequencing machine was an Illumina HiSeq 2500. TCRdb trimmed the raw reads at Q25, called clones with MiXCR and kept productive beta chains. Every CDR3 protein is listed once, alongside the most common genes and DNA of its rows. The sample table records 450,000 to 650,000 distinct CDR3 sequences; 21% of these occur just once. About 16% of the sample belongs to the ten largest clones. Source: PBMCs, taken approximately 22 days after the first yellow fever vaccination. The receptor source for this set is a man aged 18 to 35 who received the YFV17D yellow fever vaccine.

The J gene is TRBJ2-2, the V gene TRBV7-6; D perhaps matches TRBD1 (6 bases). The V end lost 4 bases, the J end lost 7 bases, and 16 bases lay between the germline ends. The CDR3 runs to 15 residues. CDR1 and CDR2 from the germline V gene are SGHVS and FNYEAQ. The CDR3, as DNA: TGTGCCAGCAGCTCCTATTTGGGGGCCAGCGGGGAGCTGTTTTTT. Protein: CASSSYLGASGELFF. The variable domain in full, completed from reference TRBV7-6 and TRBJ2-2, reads GAGVSQSPRYKVTKRGQDVALRCDPISGHVSLYWYRQALGQGPEFLTYFNYEAQQDKSGLPNDRFSAERPEGSISTLTIQRTEQRDSAMYRCASSSYLGASGELFFGEGSRLTVL.

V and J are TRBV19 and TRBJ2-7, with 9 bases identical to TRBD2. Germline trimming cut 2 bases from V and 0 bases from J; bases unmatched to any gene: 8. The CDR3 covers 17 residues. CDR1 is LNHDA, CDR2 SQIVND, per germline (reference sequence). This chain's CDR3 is CASSISAGGRSSYEQYF. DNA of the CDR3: TGTGCCAGTAGTATATCAGCGGGGGGACGAAGCTCCTACGAGCAGTACTTC.